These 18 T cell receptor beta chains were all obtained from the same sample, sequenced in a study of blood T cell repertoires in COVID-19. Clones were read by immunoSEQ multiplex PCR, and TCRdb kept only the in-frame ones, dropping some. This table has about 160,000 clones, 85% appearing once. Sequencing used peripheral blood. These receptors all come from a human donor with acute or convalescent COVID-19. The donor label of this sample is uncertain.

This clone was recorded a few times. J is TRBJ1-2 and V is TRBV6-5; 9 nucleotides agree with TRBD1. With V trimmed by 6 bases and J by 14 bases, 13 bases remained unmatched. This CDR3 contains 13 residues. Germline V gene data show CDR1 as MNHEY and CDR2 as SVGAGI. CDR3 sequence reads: CASRKPGQGLGTF. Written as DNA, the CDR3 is TGTGCCAGCAGAAAACCGGGACAGGGATTAGGGACCTTC.

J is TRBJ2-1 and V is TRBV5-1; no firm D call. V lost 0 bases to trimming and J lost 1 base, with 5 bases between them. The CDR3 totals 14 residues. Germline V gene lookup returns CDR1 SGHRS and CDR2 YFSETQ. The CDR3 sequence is CASSLDTSYNEQFF. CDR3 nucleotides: TGCGCCAGCAGCTTGGACACGTCCTACAATGAGCAGTTCTTC.

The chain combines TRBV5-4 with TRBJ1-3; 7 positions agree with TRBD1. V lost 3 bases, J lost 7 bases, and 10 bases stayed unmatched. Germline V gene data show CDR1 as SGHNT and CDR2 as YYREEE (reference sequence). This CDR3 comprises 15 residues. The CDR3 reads CASSWTGGRRNTIYF. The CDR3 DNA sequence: TGTGCCAGCAGCTGGACAGGTGGGCGCAGGAACACCATATATTTT.

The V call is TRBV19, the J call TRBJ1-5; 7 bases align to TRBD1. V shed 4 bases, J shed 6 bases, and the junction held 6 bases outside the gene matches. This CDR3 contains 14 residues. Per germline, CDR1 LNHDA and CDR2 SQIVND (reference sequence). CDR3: CASSTGTVLQPQHF. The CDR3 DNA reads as TGTGCCAGTAGTACCGGGACAGTCCTTCAGCCCCAGCATTTT.

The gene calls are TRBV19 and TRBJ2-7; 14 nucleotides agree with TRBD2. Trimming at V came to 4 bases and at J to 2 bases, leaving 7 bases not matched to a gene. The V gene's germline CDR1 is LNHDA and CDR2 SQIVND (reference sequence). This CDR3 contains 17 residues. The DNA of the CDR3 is TGTGCCAGTAGTACCTGGACTAGCGGGGGGTCACCCTACGAGCAGTACTTC. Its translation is CASSTWTSGGSPYEQYF.

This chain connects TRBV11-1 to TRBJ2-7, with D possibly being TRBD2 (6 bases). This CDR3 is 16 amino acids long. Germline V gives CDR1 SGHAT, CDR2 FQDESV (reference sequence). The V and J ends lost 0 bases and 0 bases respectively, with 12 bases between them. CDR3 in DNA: TGTGCCAGCAGCTTAGCCGGGACTCCTAGCTCCTACGAGCAGTACTTC. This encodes CASSLAGTPSSYEQYF.

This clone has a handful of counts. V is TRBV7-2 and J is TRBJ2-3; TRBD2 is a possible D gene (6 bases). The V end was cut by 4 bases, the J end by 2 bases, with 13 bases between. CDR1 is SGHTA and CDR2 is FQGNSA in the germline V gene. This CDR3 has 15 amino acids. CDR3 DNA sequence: TGTGCCAGCAGCTCCTTAGCGGTAATCACAGATACGCAGTATTTT. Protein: CASSSLAVITDTQYF.

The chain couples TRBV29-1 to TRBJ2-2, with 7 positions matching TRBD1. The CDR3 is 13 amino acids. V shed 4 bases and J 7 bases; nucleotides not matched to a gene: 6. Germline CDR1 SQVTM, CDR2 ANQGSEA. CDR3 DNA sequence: TGCAGCGTTGGACAGGGTGGCGTCGGGGAGCTGTTTTTT. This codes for CSVGQGGVGELFF.

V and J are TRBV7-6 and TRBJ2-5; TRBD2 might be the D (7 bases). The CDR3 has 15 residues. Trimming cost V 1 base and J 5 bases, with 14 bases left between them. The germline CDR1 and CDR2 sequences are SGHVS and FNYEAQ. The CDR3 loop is CASSLVGGGAETQYF. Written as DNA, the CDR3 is TGTGCCAGCAGCTTAGTAGGGGGGGGCGCGGAGACCCAGTACTTC. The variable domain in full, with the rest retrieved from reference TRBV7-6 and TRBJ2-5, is GAGVSQSPRYKVTKRGQDVALRCDPISGHVSLYWYRQALGQGPEFLTYFNYEAQQDKSGLPNDRFSAERPEGSISTLTIQRTEQRDSAMYRCASSLVGGGAETQYFGPGTRLLVL.

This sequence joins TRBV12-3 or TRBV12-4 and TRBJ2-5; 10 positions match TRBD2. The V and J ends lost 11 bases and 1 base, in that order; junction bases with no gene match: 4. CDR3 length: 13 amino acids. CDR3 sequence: CAGSGGAQETQYF. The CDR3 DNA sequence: TGTGCCGGGAGCGGGGGGGCCCAAGAGACCCAGTACTTC.

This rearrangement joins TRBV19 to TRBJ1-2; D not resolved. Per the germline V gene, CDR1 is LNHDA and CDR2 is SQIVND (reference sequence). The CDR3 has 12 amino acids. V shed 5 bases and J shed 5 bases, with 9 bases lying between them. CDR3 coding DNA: TGTGCCAGTAGTGACTTAACTTATGGCTACACCTTC. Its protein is CASSDLTYGYTF.

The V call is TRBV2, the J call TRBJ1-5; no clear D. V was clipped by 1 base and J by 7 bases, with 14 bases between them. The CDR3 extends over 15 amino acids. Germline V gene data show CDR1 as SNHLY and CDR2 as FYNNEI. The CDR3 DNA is TGTGCCAGCAGTGAAGATGGAAAGGGAGGGCAGCCCCAGCATTTT. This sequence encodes CASSEDGKGGQPQHF. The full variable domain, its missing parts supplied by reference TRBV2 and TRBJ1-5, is EPEVTQTPSHQVTQMGQEVILRCVPISNHLYFYWYRQILGQKVEFLVSFYNNEISEKSEIFDDQFSVERPDGSNFTLKIRSTKLEDSAMYFCASSEDGKGGQPQHFGDGTRLSIL.

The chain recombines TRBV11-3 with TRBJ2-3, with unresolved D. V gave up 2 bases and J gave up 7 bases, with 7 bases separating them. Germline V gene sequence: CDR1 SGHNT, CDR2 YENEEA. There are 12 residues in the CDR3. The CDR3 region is CASSLRENTQYF. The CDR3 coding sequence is TGTGCCAGCAGCTTAAGAGAAAATACGCAGTATTTT.

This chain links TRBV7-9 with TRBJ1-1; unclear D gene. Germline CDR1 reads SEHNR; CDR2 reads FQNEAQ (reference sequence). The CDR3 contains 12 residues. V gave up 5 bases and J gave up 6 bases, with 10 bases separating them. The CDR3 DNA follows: TGTGCCAGCAGCCGCATAGATTCTGAAGCTTTCTTT. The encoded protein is CASSRIDSEAFF.

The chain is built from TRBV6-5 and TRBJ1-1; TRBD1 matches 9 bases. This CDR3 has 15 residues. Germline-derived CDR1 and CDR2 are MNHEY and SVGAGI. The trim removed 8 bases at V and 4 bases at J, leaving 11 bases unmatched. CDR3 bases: TGTGCCAGCTTAGTAACACCGGGACAGGGCACTGAAGCTTTCTTT. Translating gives CASLVTPGQGTEAFF.

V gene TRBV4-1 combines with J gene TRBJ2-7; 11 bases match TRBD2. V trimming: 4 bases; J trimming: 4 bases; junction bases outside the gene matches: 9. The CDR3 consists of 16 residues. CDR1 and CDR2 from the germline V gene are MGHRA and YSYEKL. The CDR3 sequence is CASSLGDGTSGYEQYF. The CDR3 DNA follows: TGCGCCAGCAGCCTAGGGGACGGGACTAGCGGTTACGAGCAGTACTTC.

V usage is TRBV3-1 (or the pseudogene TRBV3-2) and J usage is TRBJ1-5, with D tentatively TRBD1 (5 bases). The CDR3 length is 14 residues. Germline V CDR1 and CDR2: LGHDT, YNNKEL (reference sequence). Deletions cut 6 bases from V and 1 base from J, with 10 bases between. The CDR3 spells CASSFRGSNQPQHF. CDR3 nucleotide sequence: TGTGCCAGCAGTTTCCGGGGGAGCAATCAGCCCCAGCATTTT.

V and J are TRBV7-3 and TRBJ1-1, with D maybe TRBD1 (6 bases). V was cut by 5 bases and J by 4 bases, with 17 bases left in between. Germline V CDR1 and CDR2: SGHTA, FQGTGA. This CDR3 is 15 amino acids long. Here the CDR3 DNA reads TGTGCCAGCAGCCACGGGGGGCCACGGGGCACTGAAGCTTTCTTT. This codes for CASSHGGPRGTEAFF.